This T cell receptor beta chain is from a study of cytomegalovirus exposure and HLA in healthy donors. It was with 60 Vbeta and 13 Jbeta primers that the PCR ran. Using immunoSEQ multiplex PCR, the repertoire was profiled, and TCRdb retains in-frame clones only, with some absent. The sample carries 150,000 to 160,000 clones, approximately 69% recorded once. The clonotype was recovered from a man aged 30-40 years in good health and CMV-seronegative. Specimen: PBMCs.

In DNA, the CDR3 is TGTGCCAGCAGTGAGAGAAGCGGGGGCACAGATACGCAGTATTTT. The encoded protein is CASSERSGGTDTQYF. The chain links TRBV28 to TRBJ2-3, with TRBD2 matching over 7 bases. Trimming took 5 bases from V and 1 from J; bases not matched to a gene: 6. CDR3 size: 15 residues. Germline V CDR1 and CDR2: MDHEN, SYDVKM.